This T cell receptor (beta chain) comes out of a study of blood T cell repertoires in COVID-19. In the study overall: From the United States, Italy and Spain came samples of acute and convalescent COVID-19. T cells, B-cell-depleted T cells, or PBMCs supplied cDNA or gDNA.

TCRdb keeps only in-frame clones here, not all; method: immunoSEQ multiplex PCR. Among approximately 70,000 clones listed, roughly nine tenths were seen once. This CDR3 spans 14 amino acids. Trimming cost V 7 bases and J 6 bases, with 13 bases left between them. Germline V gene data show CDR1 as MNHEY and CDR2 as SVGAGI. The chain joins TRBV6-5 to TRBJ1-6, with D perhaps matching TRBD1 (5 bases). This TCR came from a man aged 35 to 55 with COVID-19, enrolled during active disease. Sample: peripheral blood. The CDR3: CASTTGPGNSPLHF. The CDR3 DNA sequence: TGTGCCAGCACCACAGGACCGGGTAATTCACCCCTCCACTTT.